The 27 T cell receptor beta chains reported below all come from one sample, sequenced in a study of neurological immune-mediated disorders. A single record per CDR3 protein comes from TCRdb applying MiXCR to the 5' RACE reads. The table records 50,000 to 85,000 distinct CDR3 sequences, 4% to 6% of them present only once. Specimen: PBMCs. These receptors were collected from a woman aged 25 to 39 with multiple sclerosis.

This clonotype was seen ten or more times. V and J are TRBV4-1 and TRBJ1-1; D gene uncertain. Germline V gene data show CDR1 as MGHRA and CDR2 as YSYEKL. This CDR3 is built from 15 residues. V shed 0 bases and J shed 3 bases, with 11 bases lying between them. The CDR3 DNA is TGCGCCAGCAGCCAAGATTGGGGTGGGGACACTGAAGCTTTCTTT. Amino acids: CASSQDWGGDTEAFF.

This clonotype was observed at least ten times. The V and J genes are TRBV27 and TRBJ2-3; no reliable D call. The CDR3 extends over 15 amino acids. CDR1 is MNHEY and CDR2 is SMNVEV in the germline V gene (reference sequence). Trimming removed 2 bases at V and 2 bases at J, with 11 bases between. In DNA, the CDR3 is TGTGCCAGCAGTTTAGGCCACTGGGACACAGATACGCAGTATTTT. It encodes CASSLGHWDTDTQYF.

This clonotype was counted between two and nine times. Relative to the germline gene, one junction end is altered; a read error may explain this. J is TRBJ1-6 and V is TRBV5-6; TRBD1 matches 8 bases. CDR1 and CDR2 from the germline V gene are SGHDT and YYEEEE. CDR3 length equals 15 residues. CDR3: CASSRGQVYNSPLNF. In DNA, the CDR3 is TGTGCCAGCAGCCGGGGACAGGTGTATAATTCACCCCTCAACTTT. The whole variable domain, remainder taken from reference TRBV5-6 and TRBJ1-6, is DAGVTQSPTHLIKTRGQQVTLRCSPKSGHDTVSWYQQALGQGPQFIFQYYEEEERQRGNFPDRFSGHQFPNYSSELNVNALLLGDSALYLCASSRGQVYNSPLNFGNGTRLTVT.

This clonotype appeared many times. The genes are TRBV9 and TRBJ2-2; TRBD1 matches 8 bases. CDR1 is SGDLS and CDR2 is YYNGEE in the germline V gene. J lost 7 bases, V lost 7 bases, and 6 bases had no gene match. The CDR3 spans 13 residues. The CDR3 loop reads CASGAGGFGELFF. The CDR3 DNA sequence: TGTGCCAGCGGGGCAGGGGGCTTCGGGGAGCTGTTTTTT.

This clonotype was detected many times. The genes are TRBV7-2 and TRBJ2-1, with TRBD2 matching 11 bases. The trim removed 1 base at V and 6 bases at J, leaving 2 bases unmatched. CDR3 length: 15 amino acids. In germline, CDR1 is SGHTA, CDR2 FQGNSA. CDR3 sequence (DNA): TGTGCCAGCAGCTTAGTTAGCGGGGGGGCCAATGAGCAGTTCTTC. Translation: CASSLVSGGANEQFF.

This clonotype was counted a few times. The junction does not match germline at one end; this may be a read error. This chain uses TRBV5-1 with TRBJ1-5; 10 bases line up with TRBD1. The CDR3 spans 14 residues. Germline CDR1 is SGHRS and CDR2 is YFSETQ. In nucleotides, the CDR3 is TGCGCCAGCAGGTCCGGGACAGGGGATCAGCCCCAGAATTTT. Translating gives CASRSGTGDQPQNF.

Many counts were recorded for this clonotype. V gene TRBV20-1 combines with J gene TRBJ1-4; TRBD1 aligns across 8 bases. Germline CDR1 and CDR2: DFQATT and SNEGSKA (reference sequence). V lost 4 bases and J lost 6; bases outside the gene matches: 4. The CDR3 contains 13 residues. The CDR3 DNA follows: TGCAGTGCTATTACAGGGGGGGATGAAAAACTGTTTTTT. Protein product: CSAITGGDEKLFF.

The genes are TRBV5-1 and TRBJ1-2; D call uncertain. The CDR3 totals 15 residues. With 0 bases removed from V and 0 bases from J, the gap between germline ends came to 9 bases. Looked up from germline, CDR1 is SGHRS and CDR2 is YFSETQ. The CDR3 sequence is CASSLDGSANYGYTF. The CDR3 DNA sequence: TGCGCCAGCAGCTTGGACGGGTCTGCTAACTATGGCTACACCTTC. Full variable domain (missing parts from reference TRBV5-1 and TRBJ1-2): KAGVTQTPRYLIKTRGQQVTLSCSPISGHRSVSWYQQTPGQGLQFLFEYFSETQRNKGNFPGRFSGRQFSNSRSEMNVSTLELGDSALYLCASSLDGSANYGYTFGSGTRLTVV.

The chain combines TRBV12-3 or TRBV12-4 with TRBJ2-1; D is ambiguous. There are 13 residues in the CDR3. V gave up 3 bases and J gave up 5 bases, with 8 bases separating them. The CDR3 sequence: CASSFGSDNEQFF. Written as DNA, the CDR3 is TGTGCCAGCAGTTTTGGGTCAGACAATGAGCAGTTCTTC.

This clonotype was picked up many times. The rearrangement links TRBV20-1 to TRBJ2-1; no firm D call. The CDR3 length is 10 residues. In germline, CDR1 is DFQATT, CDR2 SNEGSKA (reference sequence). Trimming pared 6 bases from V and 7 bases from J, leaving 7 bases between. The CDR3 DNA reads TGCAGTGCCCAAGCGAATGAGCAGTTCTTC. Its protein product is CSAQANEQFF.

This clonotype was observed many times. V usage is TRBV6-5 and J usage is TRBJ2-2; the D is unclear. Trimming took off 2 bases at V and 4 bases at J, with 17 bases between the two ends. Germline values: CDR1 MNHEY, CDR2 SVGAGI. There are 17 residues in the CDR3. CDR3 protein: CASSYGRPQTSTGELFF. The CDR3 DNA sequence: TGTGCCAGCAGTTACGGCCGACCCCAGACATCCACCGGGGAGCTGTTTTTT.

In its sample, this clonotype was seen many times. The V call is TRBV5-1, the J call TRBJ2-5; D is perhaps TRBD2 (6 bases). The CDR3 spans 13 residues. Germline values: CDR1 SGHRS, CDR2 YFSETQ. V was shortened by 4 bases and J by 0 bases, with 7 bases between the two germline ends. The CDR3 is CASSRDYQETQYF. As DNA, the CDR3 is TGCGCCAGCAGCCGGGACTACCAAGAGACCCAGTACTTC.

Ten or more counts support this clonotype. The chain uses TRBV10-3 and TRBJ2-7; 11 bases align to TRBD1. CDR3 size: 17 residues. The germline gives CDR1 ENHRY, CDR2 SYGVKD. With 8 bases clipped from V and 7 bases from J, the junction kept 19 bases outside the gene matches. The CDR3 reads CAISDLGAGTGGDEQYF. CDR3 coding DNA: TGTGCCATCTCAGATCTGGGAGCCGGGACAGGGGGTGATGAGCAGTACTTC.

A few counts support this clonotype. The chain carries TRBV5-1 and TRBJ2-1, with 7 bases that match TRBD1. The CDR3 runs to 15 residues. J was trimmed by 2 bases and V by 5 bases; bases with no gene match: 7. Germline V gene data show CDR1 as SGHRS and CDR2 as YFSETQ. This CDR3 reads CASSPGQVTYNEQFF. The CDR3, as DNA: TGCGCCAGCAGTCCTGGACAGGTCACCTACAATGAGCAGTTCTTC. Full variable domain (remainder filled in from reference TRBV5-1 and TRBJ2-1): KAGVTQTPRYLIKTRGQQVTLSCSPISGHRSVSWYQQTPGQGLQFLFEYFSETQRNKGNFPGRFSGRQFSNSRSEMNVSTLELGDSALYLCASSPGQVTYNEQFFGPGTRLTVL.

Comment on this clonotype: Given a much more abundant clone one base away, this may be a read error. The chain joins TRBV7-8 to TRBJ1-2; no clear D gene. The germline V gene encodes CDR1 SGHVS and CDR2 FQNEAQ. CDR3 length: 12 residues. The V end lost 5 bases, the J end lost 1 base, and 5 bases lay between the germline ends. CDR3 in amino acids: CASSTNNYGYTF. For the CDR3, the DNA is TGTGCCAGCAGCACGAATAACTATGGCTACACCTTC.

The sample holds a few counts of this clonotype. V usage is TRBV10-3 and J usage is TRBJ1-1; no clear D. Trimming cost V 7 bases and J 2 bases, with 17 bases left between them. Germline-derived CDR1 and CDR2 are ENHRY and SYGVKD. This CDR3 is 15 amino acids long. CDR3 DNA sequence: TGTGCCATCATTGGGCCGATATTCCTTAACACTGAAGCTTTCTTT. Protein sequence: CAIIGPIFLNTEAFF.

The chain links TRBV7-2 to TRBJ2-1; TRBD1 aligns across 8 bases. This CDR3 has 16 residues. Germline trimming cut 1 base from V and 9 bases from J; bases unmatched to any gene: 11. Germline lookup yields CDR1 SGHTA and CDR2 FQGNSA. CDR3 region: CASSLVRAGGSGEQFF. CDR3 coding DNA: TGTGCCAGCAGCTTAGTCCGCGCAGGGGGCTCGGGTGAGCAGTTCTTC.

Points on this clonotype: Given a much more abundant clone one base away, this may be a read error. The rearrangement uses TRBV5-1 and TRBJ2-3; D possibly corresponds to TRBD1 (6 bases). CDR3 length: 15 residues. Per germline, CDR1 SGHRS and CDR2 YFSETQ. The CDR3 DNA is TGCGCCAGCAGCTCCGATCAGGGGTACACAGATACGCAGAATTTT. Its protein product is CASSSDQGYTDTQNF. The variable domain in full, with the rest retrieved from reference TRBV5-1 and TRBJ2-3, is KAGVTQTPRYLIKTRGQQVTLSCSPISGHRSVSWYQQTPGQGLQFLFEYFSETQRNKGNFPGRFSGRQFSNSRSEMNVSTLELGDSALYLCASSSDQGYTDTQNFGPGTRLTVL.

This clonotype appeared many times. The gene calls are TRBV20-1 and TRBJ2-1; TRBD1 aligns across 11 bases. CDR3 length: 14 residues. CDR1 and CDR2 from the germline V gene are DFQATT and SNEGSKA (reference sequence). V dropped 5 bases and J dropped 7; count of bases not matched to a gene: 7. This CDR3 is CSAPSGQGGNEQFF. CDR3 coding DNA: TGCAGTGCTCCGTCGGGACAGGGGGGGAATGAGCAGTTCTTC.

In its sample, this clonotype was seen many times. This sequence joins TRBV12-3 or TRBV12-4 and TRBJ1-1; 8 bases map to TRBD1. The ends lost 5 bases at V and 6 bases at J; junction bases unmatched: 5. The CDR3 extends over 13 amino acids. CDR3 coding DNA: TGTGCCAGCAGTCCCGGACAGGGCCCTGAAGCTTTCTTT. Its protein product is CASSPGQGPEAFF.

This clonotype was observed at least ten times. The CDR3 loop is CASSSDRVSGGYTF. The CDR3 nucleotides are TGTGCCAGCAGCTCCGACAGGGTCTCCGGGGGCTACACCTTC. This sequence joins TRBV7-2 and TRBJ1-2, with 7 nucleotides matching TRBD1. The V segment lost 4 bases and the J segment 8 bases; nucleotides outside the gene matches: 10. The germline gives CDR1 SGHTA, CDR2 FQGNSA. The CDR3 contains 14 residues.

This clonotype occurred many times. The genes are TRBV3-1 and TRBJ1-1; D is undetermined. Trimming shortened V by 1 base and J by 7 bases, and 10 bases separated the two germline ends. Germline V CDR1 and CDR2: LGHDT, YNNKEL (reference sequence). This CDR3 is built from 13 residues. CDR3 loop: CASSQGWESEAFF. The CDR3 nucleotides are TGTGCCAGCAGCCAAGGATGGGAGAGTGAAGCTTTCTTT.

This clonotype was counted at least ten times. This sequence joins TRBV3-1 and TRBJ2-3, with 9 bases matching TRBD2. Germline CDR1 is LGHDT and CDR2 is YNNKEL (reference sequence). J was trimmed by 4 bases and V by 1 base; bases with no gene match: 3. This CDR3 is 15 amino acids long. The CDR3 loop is CASSQGAGGADTQYF. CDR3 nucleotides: TGTGCCAGCAGCCAAGGAGCGGGGGGAGCAGATACGCAGTATTTT.

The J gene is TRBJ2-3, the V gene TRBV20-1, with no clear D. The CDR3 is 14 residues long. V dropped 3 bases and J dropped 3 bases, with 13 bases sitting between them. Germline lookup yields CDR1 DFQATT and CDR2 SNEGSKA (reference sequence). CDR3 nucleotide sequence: TGCAGTGCTAGTTTAGGGTTTTCAACAGATACGCAGTATTTT. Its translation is CSASLGFSTDTQYF.

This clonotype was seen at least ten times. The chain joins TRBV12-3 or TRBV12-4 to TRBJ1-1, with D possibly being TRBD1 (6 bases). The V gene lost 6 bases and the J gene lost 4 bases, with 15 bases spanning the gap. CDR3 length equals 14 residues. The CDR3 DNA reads TGTGCCAGCAGGCCCGCCAGGGGATCCACTGAAGCTTTCTTT. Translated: CASRPARGSTEAFF.

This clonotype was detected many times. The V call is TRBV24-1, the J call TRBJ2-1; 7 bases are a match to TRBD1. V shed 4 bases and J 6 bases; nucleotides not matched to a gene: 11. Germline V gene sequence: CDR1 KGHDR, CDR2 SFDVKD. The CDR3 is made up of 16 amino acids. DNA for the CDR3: TGTGCCACCAGTGACCTGGACAGGTCGGATTCCAATGAGCAGTTCTTC. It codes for CATSDLDRSDSNEQFF.

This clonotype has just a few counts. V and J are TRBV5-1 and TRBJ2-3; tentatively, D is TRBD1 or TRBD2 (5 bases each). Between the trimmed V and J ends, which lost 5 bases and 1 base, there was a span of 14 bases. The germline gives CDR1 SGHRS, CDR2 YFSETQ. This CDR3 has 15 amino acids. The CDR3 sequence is CASRWTGTGTDTQYF. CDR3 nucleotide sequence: TGCGCCAGCAGGTGGACCGGGACGGGCACAGATACGCAGTATTTT.